This entry describes one T cell receptor (beta chain). Its antigen is not identified. 60 Vbeta and 13 Jbeta primers were used in PCR. Here immunoSEQ multiplex PCR was the method, and the copy in TCRdb shows in-frame clones only, minus some. The repertoire includes 150,000 to 200,000 clones, roughly 80% of them detected once, and around 0.24% sits in the top ten. This record belongs to a study of cytomegalovirus exposure and HLA in healthy donors. Overall study results and limits: For TCR beta chains, V- and J-gene trimming was later linked to a missense DCLRE1C variant. Specificity for CMV antigens was confirmed in vitro for three of the CMV-associated chains. Most TCR sequences were seen very rarely across donors, but some public TCRs occurred in many.

The CDR3 spans 14 residues. Germline V CDR1 and CDR2: KGHSH, LQKENI. V was shortened by 2 bases and J by 3 bases, with 8 bases between the two germline ends. This TCR was recovered from a boy aged 5-17 years in good health and CMV-seronegative. The chain recombines TRBV18 with TRBJ1-5, with D hard to call. Sequencing input: PBMCs. In nucleotides, the CDR3 is TGTGCCAGCTCACCAGGAGGGTCCAATCAGCCCCAGCATTTT. Residues: CASSPGGSNQPQHF. The whole variable domain, remainder taken from reference TRBV18 and TRBJ1-5, is NAGVMQNPRHLVRRRGQEARLRCSPMKGHSHVYWYRQLPEEGLKFMVYLQKENIIDESGMPKERFSAEFPKEGPSILRIQQVVRGDSAAYFCASSPGGSNQPQHFGDGTRLSIL.